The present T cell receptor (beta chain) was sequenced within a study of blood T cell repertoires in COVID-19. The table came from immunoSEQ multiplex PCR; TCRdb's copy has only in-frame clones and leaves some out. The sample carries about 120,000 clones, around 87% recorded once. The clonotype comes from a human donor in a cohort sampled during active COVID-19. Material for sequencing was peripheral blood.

The CDR3: CASSQIPPPGAGNQPQHF. In DNA, the CDR3 is TGTGCCAGCTCACAGATCCCCCCTCCGGGTGCGGGCAATCAGCCCCAGCATTTT. The chain recombines TRBV18 with TRBJ1-5, with D uncertain. Germline values: CDR1 KGHSH, CDR2 LQKENI. Trimming removed 4 bases at V and 2 bases at J, with 21 bases between. The CDR3 runs 18 residues.